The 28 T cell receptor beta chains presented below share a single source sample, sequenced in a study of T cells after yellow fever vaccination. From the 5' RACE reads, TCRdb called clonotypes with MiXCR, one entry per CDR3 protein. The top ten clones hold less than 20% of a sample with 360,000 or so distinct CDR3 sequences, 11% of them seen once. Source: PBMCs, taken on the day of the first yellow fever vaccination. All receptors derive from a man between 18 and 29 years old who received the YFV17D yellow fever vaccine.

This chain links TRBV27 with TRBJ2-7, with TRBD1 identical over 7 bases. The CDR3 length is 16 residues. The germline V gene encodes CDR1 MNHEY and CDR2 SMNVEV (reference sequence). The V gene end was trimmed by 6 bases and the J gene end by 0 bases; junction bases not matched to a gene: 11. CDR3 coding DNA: TGTGCCAGCAGGGACTTAACAGGGGAAATCTCCTACGAGCAGTACTTC. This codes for CASRDLTGEISYEQYF.

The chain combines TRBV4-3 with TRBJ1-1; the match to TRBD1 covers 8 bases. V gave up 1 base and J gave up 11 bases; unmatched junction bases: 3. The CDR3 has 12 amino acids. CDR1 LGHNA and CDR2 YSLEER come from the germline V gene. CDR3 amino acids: CASSQGTGRAFF. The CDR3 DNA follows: TGCGCCAGCAGCCAAGGGACAGGGCGGGCTTTCTTT.

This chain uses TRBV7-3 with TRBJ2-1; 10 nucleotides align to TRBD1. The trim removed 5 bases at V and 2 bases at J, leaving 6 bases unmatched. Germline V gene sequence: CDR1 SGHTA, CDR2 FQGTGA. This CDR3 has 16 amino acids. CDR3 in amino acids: CASSLRQGATYNEQFF. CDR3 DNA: TGTGCCAGCAGCCTACGACAGGGGGCTACCTACAATGAGCAGTTCTTC.

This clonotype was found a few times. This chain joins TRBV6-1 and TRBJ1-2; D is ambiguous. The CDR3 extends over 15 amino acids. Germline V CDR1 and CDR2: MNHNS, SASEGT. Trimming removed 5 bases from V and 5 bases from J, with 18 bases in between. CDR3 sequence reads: CASSTFPSGPYGYTF. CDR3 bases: TGTGCCAGCAGTACCTTTCCCAGCGGCCCTTATGGCTACACCTTC.

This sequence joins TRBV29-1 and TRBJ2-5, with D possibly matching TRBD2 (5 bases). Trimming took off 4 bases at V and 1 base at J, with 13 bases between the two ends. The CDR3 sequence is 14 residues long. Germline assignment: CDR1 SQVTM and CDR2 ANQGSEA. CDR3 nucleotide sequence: TGCAGCGTTGCCGGACTTGCGGCCCAAGAGACCCAGTACTTC. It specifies CSVAGLAAQETQYF.

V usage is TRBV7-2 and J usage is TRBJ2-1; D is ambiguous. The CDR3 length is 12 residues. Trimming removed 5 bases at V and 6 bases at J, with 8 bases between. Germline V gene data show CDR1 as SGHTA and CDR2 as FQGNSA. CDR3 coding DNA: TGTGCCAGCAGCCCGTTCGGCAATGAGCAGTTCTTC. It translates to CASSPFGNEQFF.

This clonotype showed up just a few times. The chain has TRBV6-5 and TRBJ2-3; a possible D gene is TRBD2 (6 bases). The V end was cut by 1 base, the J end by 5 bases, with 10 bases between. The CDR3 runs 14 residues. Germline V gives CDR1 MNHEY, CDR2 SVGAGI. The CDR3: CASSYLRGVDTQYF. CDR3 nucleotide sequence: TGTGCCAGCAGTTACTTGCGGGGAGTAGATACGCAGTATTTT.

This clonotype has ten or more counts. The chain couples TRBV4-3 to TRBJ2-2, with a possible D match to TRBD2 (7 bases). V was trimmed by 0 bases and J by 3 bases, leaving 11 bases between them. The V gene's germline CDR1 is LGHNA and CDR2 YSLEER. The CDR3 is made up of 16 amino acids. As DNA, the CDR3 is TGCGCCAGCAGCCAAGATAGGGGGGGCGACACCGGGGAGCTGTTTTTT. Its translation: CASSQDRGGDTGELFF.

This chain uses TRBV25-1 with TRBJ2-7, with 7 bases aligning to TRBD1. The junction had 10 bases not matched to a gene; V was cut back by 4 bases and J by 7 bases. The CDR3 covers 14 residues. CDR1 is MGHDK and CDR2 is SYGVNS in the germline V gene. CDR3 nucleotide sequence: TGTGCCAGCAGTGGGACAGGTTTTCGAGGGGAGCAGTACGTC. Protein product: CASSGTGFRGEQYV.

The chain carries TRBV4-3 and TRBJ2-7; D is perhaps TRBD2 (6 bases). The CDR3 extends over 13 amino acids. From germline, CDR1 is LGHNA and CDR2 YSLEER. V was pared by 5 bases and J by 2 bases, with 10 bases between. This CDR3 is CASSTGLTYEQYF. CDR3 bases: TGCGCCAGCAGCACGGGACTCACCTACGAGCAGTACTTC.

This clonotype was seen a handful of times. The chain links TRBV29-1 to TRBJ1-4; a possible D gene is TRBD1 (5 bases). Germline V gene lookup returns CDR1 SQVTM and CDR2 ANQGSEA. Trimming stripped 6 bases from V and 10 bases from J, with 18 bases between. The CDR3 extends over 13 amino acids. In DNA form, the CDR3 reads TGCAGCGTACGACTAGGGGAGTATGGAAAACTGTTTTTT. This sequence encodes CSVRLGEYGKLFF.

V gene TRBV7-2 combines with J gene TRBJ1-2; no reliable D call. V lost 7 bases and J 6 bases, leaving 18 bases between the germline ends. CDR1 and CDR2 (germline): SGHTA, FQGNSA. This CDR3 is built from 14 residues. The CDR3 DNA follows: TGTGCCAGCAAAACAATCCGGAGAGGCGATGGCTACACCTTC. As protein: CASKTIRRGDGYTF. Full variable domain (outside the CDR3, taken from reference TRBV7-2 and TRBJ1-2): GAGVSQSPSNKVTEKGKDVELRCDPISGHTALYWYRQSLGQGLEFLIYFQGNSAPDKSGLPSDRFSAERTGGSVSTLTIQRTQQEDSAVYLCASKTIRRGDGYTFGSGTRLTVV.

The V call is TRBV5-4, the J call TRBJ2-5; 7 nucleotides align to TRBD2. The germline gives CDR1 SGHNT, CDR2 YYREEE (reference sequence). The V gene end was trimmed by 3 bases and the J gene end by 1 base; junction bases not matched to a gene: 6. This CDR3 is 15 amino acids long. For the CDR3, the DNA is TGTGCCAGCAGCTGGACTAGTCGGCCCCAAGAGACCCAGTACTTC. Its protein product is CASSWTSRPQETQYF.

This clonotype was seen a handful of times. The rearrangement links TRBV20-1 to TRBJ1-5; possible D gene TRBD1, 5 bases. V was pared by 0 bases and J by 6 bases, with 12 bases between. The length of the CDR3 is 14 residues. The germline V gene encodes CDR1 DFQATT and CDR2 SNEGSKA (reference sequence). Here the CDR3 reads CSARDLQGTQPQHF. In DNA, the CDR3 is TGCAGTGCTAGAGATCTCCAGGGTACTCAGCCCCAGCATTTT.

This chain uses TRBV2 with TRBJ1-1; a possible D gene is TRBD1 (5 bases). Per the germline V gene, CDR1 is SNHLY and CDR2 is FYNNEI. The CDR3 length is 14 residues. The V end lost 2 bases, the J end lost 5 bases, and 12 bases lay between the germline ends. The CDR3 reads CASSERAGRTEAFF. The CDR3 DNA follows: TGTGCCAGCAGTGAACGGGCAGGGCGTACTGAAGCTTTCTTT. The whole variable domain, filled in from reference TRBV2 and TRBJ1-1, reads EPEVTQTPSHQVTQMGQEVILRCVPISNHLYFYWYRQILGQKVEFLVSFYNNEISEKSEIFDDQFSVERPDGSNFTLKIRSTKLEDSAMYFCASSERAGRTEAFFGQGTRLTVV.

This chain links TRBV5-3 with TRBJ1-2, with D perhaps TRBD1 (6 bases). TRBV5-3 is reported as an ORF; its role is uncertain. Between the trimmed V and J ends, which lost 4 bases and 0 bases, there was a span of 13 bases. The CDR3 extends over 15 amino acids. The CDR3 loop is CARSRRQDTNYGYTF. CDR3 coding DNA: TGTGCCAGAAGCCGCCGACAGGACACTAACTATGGCTACACCTTC.

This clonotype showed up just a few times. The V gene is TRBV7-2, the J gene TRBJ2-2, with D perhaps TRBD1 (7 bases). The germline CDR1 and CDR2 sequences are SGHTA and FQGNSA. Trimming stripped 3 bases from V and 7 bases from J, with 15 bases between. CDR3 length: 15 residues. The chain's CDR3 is CASSFAPQGGGELFF. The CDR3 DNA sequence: TGTGCCAGCAGCTTTGCCCCCCAGGGGGGCGGGGAGCTGTTTTTT.

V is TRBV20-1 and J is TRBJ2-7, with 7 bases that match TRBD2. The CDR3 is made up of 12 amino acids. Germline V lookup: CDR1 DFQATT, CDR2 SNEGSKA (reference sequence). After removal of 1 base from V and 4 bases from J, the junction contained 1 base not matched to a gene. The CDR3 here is CSARGEGYEQYV. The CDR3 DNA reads TGCAGTGCTAGAGGGGAGGGATACGAGCAGTACGTC.

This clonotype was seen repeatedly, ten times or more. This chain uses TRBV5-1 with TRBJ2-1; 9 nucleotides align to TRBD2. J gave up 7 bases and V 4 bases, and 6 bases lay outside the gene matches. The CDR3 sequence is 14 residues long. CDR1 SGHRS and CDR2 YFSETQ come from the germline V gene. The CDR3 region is CASSGRLAGNEQFF. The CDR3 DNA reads TGCGCCAGCAGCGGGAGGCTAGCGGGAAATGAGCAGTTCTTC.

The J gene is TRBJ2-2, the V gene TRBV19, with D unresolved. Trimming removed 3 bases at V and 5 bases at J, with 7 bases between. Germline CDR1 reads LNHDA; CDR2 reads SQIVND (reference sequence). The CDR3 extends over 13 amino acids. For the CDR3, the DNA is TGTGCCAGTAGTATTCTCGCGACCGGGGAGCTGTTTTTT. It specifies CASSILATGELFF. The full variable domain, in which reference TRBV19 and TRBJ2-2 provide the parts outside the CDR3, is DGGITQSPKYLFRKEGQNVTLSCEQNLNHDAMYWYRQDPGQGLRLIYYSQIVNDFQKGDIAEGYSVSREKKESFPLTVTSAQKNPTAFYLCASSILATGELFFGEGSRLTVL.

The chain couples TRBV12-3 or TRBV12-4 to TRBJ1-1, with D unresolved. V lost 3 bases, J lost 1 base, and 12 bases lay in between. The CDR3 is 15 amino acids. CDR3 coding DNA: TGTGCCAGCAGTTTGAACTATAGGACGAACACTGAAGCTTTCTTT. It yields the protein CASSLNYRTNTEAFF.

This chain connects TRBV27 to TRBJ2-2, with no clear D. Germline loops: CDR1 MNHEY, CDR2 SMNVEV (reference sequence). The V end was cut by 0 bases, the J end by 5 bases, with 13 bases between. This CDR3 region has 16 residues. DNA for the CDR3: TGTGCCAGCAGTTTATCGGTCTCCCCCATTACCGGGGAGCTGTTTTTT. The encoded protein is CASSLSVSPITGELFF.

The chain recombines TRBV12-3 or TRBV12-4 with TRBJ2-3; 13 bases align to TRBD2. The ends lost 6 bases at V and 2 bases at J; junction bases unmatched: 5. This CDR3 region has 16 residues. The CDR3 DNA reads TGTGCCAGCAGCTCCACTAGCGGGGGGGTCACAGATACGCAGTATTTT. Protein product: CASSSTSGGVTDTQYF.

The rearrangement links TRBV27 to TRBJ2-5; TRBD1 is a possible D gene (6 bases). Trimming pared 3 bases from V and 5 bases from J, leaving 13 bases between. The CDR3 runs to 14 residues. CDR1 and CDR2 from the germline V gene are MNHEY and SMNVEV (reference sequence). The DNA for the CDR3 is TGTGCCAGCAGTTTGAAAACAGGGCGGGAGACCCAGTACTTC. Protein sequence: CASSLKTGRETQYF.

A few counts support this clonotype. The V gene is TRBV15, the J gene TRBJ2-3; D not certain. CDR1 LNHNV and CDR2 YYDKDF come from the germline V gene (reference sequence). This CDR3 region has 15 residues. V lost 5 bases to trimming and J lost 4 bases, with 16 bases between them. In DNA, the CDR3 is TGTGCCACCAGCGTTACCCCCGCGGCCGCAGATACGCAGTATTTT. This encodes CATSVTPAAADTQYF.

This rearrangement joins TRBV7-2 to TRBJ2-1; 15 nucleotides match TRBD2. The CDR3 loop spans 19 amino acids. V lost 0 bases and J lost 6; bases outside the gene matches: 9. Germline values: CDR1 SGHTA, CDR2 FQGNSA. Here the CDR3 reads CASSLARTSGGAKVNEQFF. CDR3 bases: TGTGCCAGCAGCTTAGCTAGGACTAGCGGGGGGGCCAAGGTCAATGAGCAGTTCTTC.

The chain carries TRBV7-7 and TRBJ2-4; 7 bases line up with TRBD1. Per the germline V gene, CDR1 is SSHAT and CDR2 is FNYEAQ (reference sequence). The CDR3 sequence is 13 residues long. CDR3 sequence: CASARDRDSIQYF. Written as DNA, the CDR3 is TGTGCTAGCGCCCGAGACAGGGACAGCATTCAGTACTTC.

The CDR3 DNA reads as TGTGCCAGCAGTGAAGGAGGGGCGGATTATGGCTACACCTTC. Translation gives CASSEGGADYGYTF. The V gene is TRBV25-1, the J gene TRBJ1-2, with D possibly matching TRBD1 (5 bases). Trimming shortened V by 2 bases and J by 5 bases, and 12 bases separated the two germline ends. The CDR3 sequence is 14 residues long. Germline V gives CDR1 MGHDK, CDR2 SYGVNS.